This T cell receptor beta chain comes out of a study of T cell responses to AZD1222 COVID-19 vaccine. Study findings and constraints: Donors, mostly white British, included more females; clonal diversity was possibly underestimated.

TCRdb keeps only in-frame clones here, not all; method: immunoSEQ multiplex PCR. The sample holds roughly 150,000 clones, 75% to 90% seen once. Germline CDR1 and CDR2: SQVTM and ANQGSEA. Trimming shortened V by 6 bases and J by 5 bases, and 24 bases separated the two germline ends. There are 16 residues in the CDR3. As to this clone: No antigen is known for it.

This TCR was sampled from an adult in good health. This material consisted of peripheral blood, taken on day 0 of AZD1222 vaccination. This chain connects TRBV29-1 to TRBJ2-3, with D tentatively TRBD2 (5 bases). CDR3 region: CSVRVRVYASGDTQYF. CDR3 sequence (DNA): TGCAGCGTGAGGGTGAGGGTCTATGCAAGCGGAGATACGCAGTATTTT.